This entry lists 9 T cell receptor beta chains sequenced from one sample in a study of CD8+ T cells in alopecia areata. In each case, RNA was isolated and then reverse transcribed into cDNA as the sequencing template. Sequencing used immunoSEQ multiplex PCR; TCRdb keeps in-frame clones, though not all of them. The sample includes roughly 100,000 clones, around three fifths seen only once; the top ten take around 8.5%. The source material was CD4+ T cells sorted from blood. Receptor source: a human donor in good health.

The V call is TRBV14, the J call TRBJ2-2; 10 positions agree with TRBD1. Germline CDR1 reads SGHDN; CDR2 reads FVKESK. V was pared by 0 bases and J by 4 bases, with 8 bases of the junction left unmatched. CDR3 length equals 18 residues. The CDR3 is CASSQDWRQGAPTGELFF. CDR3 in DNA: TGTGCCAGCAGCCAAGATTGGAGACAGGGGGCACCCACCGGGGAGCTGTTTTTT.

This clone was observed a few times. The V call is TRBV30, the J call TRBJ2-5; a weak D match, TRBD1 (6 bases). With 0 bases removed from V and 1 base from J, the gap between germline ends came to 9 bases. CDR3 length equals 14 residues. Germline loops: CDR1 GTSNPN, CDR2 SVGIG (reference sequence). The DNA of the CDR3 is TGTGCCTGGAGTGTAGGGGGTACCCAAGAGACCCAGTACTTC. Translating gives CAWSVGGTQETQYF.

CDR3 sequence reads: CSVEEFKSAFF. The DNA for the CDR3 is TGCAGCGTTGAAGAGTTTAAGTCGGCTTTCTTT. The chain uses TRBV29-1 and TRBJ1-1; D gene unclear. This CDR3 has 11 amino acids. V lost 0 bases, J lost 11 bases, and 10 bases lay in between. From germline, CDR1 is SQVTM and CDR2 ANQGSEA.

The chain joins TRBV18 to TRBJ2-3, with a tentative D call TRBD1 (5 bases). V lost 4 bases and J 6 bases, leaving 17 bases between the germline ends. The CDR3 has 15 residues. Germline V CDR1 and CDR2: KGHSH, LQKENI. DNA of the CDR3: TGTGCCAGCTCACAGCCTTCCGACAGCCCCGATACGCAGTATTTT. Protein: CASSQPSDSPDTQYF.

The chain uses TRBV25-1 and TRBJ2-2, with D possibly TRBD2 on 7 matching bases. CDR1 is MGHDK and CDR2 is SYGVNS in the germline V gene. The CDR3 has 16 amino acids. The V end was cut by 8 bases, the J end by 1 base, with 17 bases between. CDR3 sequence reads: CASGIEGGMNTGELFF. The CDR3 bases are TGTGCCAGCGGGATCGAGGGGGGGATGAACACCGGGGAGCTGTTTTTT.

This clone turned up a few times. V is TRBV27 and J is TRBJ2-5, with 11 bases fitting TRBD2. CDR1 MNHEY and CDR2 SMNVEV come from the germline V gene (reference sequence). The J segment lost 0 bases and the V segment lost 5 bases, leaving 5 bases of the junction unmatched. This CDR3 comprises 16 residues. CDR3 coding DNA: TGTGCCAGCAGTCAACCTAGCGGGGGGTACCAAGAGACCCAGTACTTC. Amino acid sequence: CASSQPSGGYQETQYF.

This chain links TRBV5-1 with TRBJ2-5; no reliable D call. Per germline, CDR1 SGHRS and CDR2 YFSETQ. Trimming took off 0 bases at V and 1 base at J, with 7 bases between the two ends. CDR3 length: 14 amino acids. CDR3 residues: CASSLATVQETQYF. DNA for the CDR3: TGCGCCAGCAGCTTGGCGACGGTCCAAGAGACCCAGTACTTC.

The CDR3 sequence is CASSPQYNSNQPQHF. Here the CDR3 DNA reads TGTGCCAGCAGTCCCCAGTACAATAGCAATCAGCCCCAGCATTTT. The gene calls are TRBV28 and TRBJ1-5; no clear D. The CDR3 consists of 15 residues. The V end lost 5 bases, the J end lost 0 bases, and 11 bases lay between the germline ends. Germline loops: CDR1 MDHEN, CDR2 SYDVKM.

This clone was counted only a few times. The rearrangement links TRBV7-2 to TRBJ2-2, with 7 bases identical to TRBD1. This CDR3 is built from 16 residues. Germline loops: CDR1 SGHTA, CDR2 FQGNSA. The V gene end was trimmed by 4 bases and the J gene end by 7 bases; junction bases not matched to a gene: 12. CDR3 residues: CASSSIDRAKGGELFF. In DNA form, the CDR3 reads TGTGCCAGCAGCTCCATCGACAGGGCCAAGGGCGGGGAGCTGTTTTTT.